In this sample, the clone carrying this T cell receptor (beta chain) turned up once. The sample belongs to a study of blood T cell repertoires in COVID-19. Whole-study context: Acute-phase and convalescent COVID-19 samples originated in the United States, Italy and Spain.

CDR3 size: 14 residues. Looked up from germline, CDR1 is LNHDA and CDR2 is SQIVND (reference sequence). V gave up 3 bases and J gave up 4 bases; unmatched junction bases: 4. Patients at the Seattle site were enrolled during active infection and followed longitudinally. In the study's own analysis: Amplification from reference gene primers served as the basis for estimated nucleated cell counts. Measured with immunoSEQ multiplex PCR; TCRdb has only the in-frame clones, and not every one. From that table come the V and J calls and clone size; the DNA was used to work out D and trimming. This sample has fewer than 250,000 clones, with about 93% found just once.

The origin of this receptor is a man in his fifties or sixties with COVID-19, enrolled during active disease. V gene TRBV19 combines with J gene TRBJ1-1, with 8 bases matching TRBD1. Sequencing was carried out using peripheral blood. The CDR3 protein is CASSIRQGATEAFF. The CDR3 DNA is TGTGCCAGTAGTATTCGGCAGGGGGCCACTGAAGCTTTCTTT.